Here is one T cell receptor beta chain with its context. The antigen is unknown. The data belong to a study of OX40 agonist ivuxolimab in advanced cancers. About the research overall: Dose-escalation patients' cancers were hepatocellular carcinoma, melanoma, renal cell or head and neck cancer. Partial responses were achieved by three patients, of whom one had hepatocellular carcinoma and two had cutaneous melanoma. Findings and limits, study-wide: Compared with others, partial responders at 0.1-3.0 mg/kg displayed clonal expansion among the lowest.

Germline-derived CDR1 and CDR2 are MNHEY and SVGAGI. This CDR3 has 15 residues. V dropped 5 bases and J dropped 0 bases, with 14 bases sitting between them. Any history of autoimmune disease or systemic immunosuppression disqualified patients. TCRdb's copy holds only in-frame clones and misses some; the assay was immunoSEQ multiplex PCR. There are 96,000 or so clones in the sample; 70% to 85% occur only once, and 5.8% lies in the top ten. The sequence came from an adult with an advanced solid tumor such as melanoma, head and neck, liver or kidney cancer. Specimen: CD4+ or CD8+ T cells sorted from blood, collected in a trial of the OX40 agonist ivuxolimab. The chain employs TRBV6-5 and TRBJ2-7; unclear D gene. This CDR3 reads CASSRYSHSSYEQYF. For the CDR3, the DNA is TGTGCCAGCAGTCGATACTCACATAGCTCCTACGAGCAGTACTTC.